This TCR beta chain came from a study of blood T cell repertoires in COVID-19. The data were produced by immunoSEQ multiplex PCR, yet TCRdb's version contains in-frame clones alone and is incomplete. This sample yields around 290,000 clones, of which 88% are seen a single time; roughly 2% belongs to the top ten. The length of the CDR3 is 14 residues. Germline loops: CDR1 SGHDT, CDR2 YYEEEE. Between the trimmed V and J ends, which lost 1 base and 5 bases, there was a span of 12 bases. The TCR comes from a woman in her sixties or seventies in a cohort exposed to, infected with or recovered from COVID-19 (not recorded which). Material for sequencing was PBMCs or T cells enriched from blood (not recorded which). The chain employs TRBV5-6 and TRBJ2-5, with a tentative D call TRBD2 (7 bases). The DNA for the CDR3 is TGTGCCAGCAGCTTGTGGGGGGGCCGGGAGACCCAGTACTTC. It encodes CASSLWGGRETQYF.